The present T cell receptor (beta chain) was sequenced within a study of PD-1 blockade in classical Hodgkin lymphoma. Clones were read by immunoSEQ multiplex PCR, and TCRdb kept only the in-frame ones, dropping some. The sample consists of about 16,000 clones, about 60% of them appearing once. The patients all showed relapse after autologous stem cell transplantation, while their brentuximab vedotin exposure varied. The V end lost 2 bases, the J end lost 4 bases, and 15 bases lay between the germline ends. Germline V gene sequence: CDR1 MGHRA, CDR2 YSYEKL. This CDR3 spans 16 amino acids. General study findings and limits: Reports described newly diagnosed patients as having lower baseline TCR diversity than healthy donors. By C4D1 there was a significant rise in CD4+ TCR diversity but not in CD8+ TCR diversity.

With regard to this clone: Antigen specificity is unknown. A much larger clone differs from this one at a single base, so this may be a read error.

This TCR was sampled from a human donor with classical Hodgkin lymphoma. V and J are TRBV4-1 and TRBJ1-5; D not resolved. The starting material was peripheral blood mononuclear cells (PBMCs), obtained at baseline. The CDR3: CASSQTPTALNQPQHF. The CDR3 region has the DNA TGCGCCAGCAGCCAAACCCCGACGGCCCTAAATCAGCCCCAGCATTTT.